The clone carrying this T cell receptor beta chain occurred many times. What it recognizes is unknown. This entry comes from a study of CD8 T cells in ankylosing spondylitis. Study-level results: It was reported that disease-linked clones were significantly enriched in matched ankylosing spondylitis synovial fluid.

TCRdb re-called the 5' RACE reads through MiXCR, storing one row per CDR3 protein. Of fewer than 400,000 distinct CDR3 sequences listed, about 15% are singletons. V shed 5 bases and J 6 bases; nucleotides not matched to a gene: 3. Per germline, CDR1 SGHAT and CDR2 FQNNGV. The CDR3 is 13 amino acids. The chain is built from TRBV11-2 and TRBJ1-4; TRBD1 matches 7 bases. The TCR originated in a male donor with ankylosing spondylitis or in good health (not recorded which). Sequencing was performed on blood, either unsorted or a sorted T cell fraction (not recorded which). CDR3 region: CASSPGTDEKLFF. CDR3 DNA: TGTGCCAGCAGCCCCGGGACAGATGAAAAACTGTTTTTT.